This T cell receptor beta chain was captured in a study of blood T cell repertoires in COVID-19. For the study at large: In each case, the material was cDNA or gDNA derived from T cells, B-cell-depleted T cells, or PBMCs.

V lost 8 bases and J lost 3; bases outside the gene matches: 9. This CDR3 region has 15 residues. The germline gives CDR1 LNHDA, CDR2 SQIVND (reference sequence). Profiling relied on immunoSEQ multiplex PCR, and the TCRdb table lists in-frame clones only, not all of them. Of roughly 230,000 clones in the sample, approximately 88% were seen once. This TCR was sampled from a man aged 35-49 years with acute or convalescent COVID-19. The J gene is TRBJ1-2, the V gene TRBV19; TRBD1 aligns across 10 bases. Sequencing was done on a sample of peripheral blood. This CDR3 is CASRRGDRGDYGYTF. The CDR3 DNA reads as TGTGCCAGTCGCCGGGGGGACAGGGGTGACTATGGCTACACCTTC.